This T cell receptor beta chain was captured in a study of cytomegalovirus exposure and HLA in healthy donors. At the level of the study: Findings of an earlier analysis included about 100 million unique TCR beta sequences from about 180 million T cells. Regarding the study as a whole: Later on, a genetic analysis was performed. It linked a missense variant in DCLRE1C with V- and J-gene trimming of TCR beta. Within the data, a cluster of highly shared sequence variants was likely a sequencing artifact.

Germline V CDR1 and CDR2: MNHNS, SASEGT. Trimming took 4 bases from V and 0 from J; bases not matched to a gene: 9. The CDR3 is made up of 17 amino acids. Of note for this clone: Its antigen is not known.

PCR primers comprised 60 Vbeta and 13 Jbeta primers. Repertoires were generated with immunoSEQ multiplex PCR, while TCRdb's copy carries only in-frame clones and drops some. The sample lists roughly 80,000 clones; about two thirds were seen once. The V and J genes are TRBV6-1 and TRBJ2-3; TRBD2 matches at 8 bases. The receptor's source is a man aged 25-45 years in good health and CMV-seropositive. What was sequenced was PBMCs. In DNA, the CDR3 is TGTGCCAGCAGTGGGCGCGGGGGGCCTACTAGCACAGATACGCAGTATTTT. Its translation is CASSGRGGPTSTDTQYF.